Included here is one T cell receptor beta chain sequence, with context. Its antigen is undetermined. A read error may produce the germline difference seen at one junction end. Using RNA transcripts as the source, TCR beta CDR3 regions were amplified. RT-PCR in the first round (using the HTBI primer set) targeted the TCR CDR3. Using its own MiXCR run on the multiplex PCR reads, TCRdb lists one record per CDR3 protein. The table has fewer than 500,000 distinct CDR3 sequences, roughly 13% seen once; the top ten hold about 20%. The sample is drawn from a study of T cells in Graves' hyperthyroidism and ophthalmopathy. Study summary: Once the initial diagnosis was made, peripheral blood was obtained before any treatment. Regarding the study as a whole: Most thyroid clonotypes expanded above 0.001 appeared in blood too. Median prediction lead before ophthalmopathy onset was 6.5 to 7 months with the model.

This CDR3 has 11 residues. Looked up from germline, CDR1 is SEHNR and CDR2 is FQNEAQ (reference sequence). This receptor was obtained from a man aged 25 to 40 with Graves' hyperthyroidism that later progressed to Graves' ophthalmopathy. V gene TRBV7-9 combines with J gene TRBJ2-7, with D possibly matching TRBD1 (6 bases). Sequencing was carried out using blood. The DNA of the CDR3 is TGTGCCAGCAGCGGACAGTACGAGCGGTACTTC. Protein product: CASSGQYERYF.